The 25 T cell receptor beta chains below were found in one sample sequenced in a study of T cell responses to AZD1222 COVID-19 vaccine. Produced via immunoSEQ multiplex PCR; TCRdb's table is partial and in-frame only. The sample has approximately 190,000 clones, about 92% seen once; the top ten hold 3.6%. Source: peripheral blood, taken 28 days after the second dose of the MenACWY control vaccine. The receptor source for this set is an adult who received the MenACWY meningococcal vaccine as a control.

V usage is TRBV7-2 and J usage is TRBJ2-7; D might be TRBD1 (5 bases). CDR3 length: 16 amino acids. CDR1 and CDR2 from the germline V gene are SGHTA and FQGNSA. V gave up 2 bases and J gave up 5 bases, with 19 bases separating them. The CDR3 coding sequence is TGTGCCAGCAGCTTAAGTCCAAGGGGCCTAACTCACGAGCAGTACTTC. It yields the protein CASSLSPRGLTHEQYF. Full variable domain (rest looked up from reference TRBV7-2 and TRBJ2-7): GAGVSQSPSNKVTEKGKDVELRCDPISGHTALYWYRQSLGQGLEFLIYFQGNSAPDKSGLPSDRFSAERTGGSVSTLTIQRTQQEDSAVYLCASSLSPRGLTHEQYFGPGTRLTVT.

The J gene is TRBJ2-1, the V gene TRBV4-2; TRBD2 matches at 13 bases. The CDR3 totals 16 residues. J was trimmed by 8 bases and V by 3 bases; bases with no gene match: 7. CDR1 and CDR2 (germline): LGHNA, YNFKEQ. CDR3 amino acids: CASSQVLAGGPDEQFF. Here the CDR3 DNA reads TGTGCCAGCAGCCAGGTACTAGCGGGAGGGCCTGATGAGCAGTTCTTC.

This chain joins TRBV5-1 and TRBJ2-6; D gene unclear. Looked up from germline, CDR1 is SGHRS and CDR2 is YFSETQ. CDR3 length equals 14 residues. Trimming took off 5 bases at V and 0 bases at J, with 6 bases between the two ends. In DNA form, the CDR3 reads TGCGCCAGCAGTGGAAGCTCTGGGGCCAACGTCCTGACTTTC. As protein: CASSGSSGANVLTF.

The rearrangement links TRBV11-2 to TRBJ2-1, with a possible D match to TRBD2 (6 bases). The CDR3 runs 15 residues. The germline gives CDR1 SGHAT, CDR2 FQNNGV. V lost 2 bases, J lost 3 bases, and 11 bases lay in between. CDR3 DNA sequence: TGTGCCAGCAGCTTAACCGGGAGTTACTACAATGAGCAGTTCTTC. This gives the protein CASSLTGSYYNEQFF.

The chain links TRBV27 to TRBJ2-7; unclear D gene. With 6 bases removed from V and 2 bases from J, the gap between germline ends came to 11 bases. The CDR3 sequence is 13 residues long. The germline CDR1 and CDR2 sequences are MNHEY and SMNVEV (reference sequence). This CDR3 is CASSPGQTYEQYF. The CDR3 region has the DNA TGTGCCAGCAGCCCGGGCCAGACCTACGAGCAGTACTTC.

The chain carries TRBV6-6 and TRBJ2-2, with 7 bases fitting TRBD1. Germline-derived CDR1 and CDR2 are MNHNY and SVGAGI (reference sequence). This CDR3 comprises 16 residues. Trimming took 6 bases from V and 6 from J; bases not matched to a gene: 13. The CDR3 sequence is CASSFLTGSGPGELFF. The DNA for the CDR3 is TGTGCCAGCAGCTTCCTGACAGGGTCAGGTCCCGGGGAGCTGTTTTTT.

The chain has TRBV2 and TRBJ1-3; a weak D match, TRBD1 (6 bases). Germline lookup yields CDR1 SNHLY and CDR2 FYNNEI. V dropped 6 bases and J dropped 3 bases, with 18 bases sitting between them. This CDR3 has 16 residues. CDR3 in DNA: TGTGCCAGCAGCCTCTTTACGGGGGGCAGTGGAAACACCATATATTTT. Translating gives CASSLFTGGSGNTIYF.

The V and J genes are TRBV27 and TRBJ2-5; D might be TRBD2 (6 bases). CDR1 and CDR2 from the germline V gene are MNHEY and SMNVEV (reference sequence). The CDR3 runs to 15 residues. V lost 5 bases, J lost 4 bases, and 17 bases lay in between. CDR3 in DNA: TGTGCCAGCAGTCCCTCGGGGGAGCTGGGAGAGACCCAGTACTTC. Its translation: CASSPSGELGETQYF.

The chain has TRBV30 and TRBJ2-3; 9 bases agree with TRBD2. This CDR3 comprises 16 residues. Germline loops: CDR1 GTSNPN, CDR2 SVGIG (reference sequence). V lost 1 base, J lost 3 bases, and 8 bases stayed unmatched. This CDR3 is CAWSGRLAGLTDTQYF. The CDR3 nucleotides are TGTGCCTGGAGTGGTCGCCTAGCGGGATTGACAGATACGCAGTATTTT.

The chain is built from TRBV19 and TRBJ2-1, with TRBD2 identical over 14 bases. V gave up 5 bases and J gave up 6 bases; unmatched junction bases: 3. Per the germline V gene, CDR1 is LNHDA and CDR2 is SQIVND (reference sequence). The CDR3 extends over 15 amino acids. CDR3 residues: CASSGTSGSINEQFF. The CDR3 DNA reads TGTGCCAGTAGTGGGACTAGCGGGAGCATCAATGAGCAGTTCTTC.

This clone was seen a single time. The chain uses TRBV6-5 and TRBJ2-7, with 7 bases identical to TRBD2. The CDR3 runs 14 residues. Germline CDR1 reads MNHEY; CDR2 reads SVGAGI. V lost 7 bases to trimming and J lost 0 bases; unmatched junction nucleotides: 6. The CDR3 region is CASTLADPSYEQYF. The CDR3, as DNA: TGTGCCAGCACCCTAGCGGATCCCTCCTACGAGCAGTACTTC.

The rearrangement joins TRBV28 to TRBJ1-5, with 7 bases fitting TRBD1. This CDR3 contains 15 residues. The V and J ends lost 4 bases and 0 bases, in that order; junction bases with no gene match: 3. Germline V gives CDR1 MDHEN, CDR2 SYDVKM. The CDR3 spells CASSWGTVSNQPQHF. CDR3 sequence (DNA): TGTGCCAGCAGTTGGGGGACAGTTAGCAATCAGCCCCAGCATTTT. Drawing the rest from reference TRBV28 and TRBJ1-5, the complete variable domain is DVKVTQSSRYLVKRTGEKVFLECVQDMDHENMFWYRQDPGLGLRLIYFSYDVKMKEKGDIPEGYSVSREKKERFSLILESASTNQTSMYLCASSWGTVSNQPQHFGDGTRLSIL.

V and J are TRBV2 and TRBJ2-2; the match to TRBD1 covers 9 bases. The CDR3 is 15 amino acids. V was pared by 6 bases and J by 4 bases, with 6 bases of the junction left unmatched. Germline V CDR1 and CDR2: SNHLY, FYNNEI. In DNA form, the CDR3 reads TGTGCCAGCAGAACACAGGGGGCGCGCACCGGGGAGCTGTTTTTT. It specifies CASRTQGARTGELFF.

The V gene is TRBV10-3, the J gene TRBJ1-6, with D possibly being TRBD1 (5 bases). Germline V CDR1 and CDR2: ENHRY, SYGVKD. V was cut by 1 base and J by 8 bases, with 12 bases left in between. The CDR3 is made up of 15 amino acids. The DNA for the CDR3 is TGTGCCATCAGTGAGTTGGGGACGGGGGATTCACCCCTCCACTTT. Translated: CAISELGTGDSPLHF.

This chain's CDR3 is CASSQPKGRAVMNTEAFF. In nucleotides, the CDR3 is TGTGCCAGCAGCCAACCCAAGGGCAGGGCGGTGATGAACACTGAAGCTTTCTTT. V usage is TRBV3-1 (or the pseudogene TRBV3-2) and J usage is TRBJ1-1; perhaps TRBD1 as D (5 bases). The CDR3 has 18 amino acids. Germline lookup yields CDR1 LGHDT and CDR2 YNNKEL (reference sequence). Trimming cost V 2 bases and J 0 bases, with 19 bases left between them.

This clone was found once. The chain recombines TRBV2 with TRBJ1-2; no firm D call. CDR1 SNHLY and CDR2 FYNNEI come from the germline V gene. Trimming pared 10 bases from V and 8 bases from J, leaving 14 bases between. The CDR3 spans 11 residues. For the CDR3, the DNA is TGTGCCACCCTCTCCCCCCCCGGCTACACCTTC. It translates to CATLSPPGYTF.

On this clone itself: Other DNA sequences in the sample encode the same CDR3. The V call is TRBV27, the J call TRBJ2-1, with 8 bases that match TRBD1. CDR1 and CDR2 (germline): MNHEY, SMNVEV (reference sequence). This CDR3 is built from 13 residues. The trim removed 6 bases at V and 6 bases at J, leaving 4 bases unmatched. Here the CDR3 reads CASSLGQGNEQFF. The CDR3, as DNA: TGTGCCAGCAGCCTTGGACAGGGCAATGAGCAGTTCTTC.

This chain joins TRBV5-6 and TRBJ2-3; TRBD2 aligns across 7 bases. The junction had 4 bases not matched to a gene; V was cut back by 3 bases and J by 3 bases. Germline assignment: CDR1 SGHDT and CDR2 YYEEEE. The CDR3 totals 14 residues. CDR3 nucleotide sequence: TGTGCCAGCAGCTACGGGACTAAAACAGATACGCAGTATTTT. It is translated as CASSYGTKTDTQYF.

CDR3 in amino acids: CASSTTGTPGGTQYF. The CDR3 DNA follows: TGTGCCAGCAGTACTACCGGGACGCCGGGCGGGACGCAGTATTTT. This rearrangement joins TRBV6-5 to TRBJ2-3; tentatively, D is TRBD1 or TRBD2 (5 bases each). CDR1 and CDR2 from the germline V gene are MNHEY and SVGAGI. This CDR3 contains 15 residues. Trimming took off 5 bases at V and 9 bases at J, with 21 bases between the two ends.

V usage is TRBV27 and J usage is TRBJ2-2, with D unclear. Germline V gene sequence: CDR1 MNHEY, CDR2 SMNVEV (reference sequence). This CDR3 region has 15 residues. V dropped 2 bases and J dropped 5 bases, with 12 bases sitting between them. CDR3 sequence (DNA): TGTGCCAGCAGTTTACTTCAAGGGTTGACCGGGGAGCTGTTTTTT. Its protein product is CASSLLQGLTGELFF.

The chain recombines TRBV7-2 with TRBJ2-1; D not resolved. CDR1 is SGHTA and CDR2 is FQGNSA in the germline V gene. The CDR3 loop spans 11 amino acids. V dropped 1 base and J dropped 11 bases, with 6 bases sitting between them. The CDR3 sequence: CASSLGGKQFF. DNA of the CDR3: TGTGCCAGCAGCTTAGGTGGTAAGCAGTTCTTC. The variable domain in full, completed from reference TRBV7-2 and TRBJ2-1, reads GAGVSQSPSNKVTEKGKDVELRCDPISGHTALYWYRQSLGQGLEFLIYFQGNSAPDKSGLPSDRFSAERTGGSVSTLTIQRTQQEDSAVYLCASSLGGKQFFGPGTRLTVL.

CDR3 sequence reads: CASSLAGDGYTF. CDR3 DNA sequence: TGTGCCAGCAGCTTAGCAGGAGATGGCTACACCTTC. The J gene is TRBJ1-2, the V gene TRBV11-3, with no clear D. The CDR3 contains 12 residues. The V and J ends lost 1 base and 6 bases respectively, with 6 bases between them. Germline V gives CDR1 SGHNT, CDR2 YENEEA.

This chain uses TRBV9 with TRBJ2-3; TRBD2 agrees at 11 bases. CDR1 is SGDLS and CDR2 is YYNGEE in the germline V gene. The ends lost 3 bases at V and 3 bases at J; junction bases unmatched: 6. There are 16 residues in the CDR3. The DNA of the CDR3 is TGTGCCAGCAGCGCCCCACTAGCGGGAGTAACAGATACGCAGTATTTT. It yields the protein CASSAPLAGVTDTQYF.

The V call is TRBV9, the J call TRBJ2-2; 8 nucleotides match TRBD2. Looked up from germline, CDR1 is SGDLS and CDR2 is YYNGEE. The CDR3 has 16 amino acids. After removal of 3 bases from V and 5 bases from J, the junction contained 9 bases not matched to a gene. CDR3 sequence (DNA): TGTGCCAGCAGCGCCCCCGGACTAGCTGAAACCGGGGAGCTGTTTTTT. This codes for CASSAPGLAETGELFF.

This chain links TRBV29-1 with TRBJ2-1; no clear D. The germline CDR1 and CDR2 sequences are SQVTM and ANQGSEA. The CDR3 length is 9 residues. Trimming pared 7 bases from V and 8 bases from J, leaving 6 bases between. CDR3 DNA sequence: TGCAGCGCTAACGATGAGCAGTTCTTC. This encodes CSANDEQFF.